These 12 T cell receptor beta chains were sequenced from one sample in a study of control samples from healthy donors and cancer patients. Using immunoSEQ multiplex PCR, the repertoire was profiled, and TCRdb retains in-frame clones only, with some absent. The table records some 97,000 clones, approximately 84% of them present only once. The sequencing input was blood. The receptor set was obtained from a woman in her forties or fifties in good health.

V is TRBV6-6 and J is TRBJ2-1; D gene uncertain. Germline V gene sequence: CDR1 MNHNY, CDR2 SVGAGI (reference sequence). The CDR3 has 14 amino acids. Trimming cost V 6 bases and J 5 bases, with 14 bases left between them. The CDR3 DNA sequence: TGTGCCAGCAGCCCCGAGAGCCGCCACAATGAGCAGTTCTTC. This encodes CASSPESRHNEQFF.

J is TRBJ1-2 and V is TRBV6-2 or TRBV6-3; D is unresolved. V lost 0 bases and J 0 bases, leaving 11 bases between the germline ends. Germline CDR1 reads MNHEY; CDR2 reads SVGEGT. CDR3 length: 16 residues. CDR3 coding DNA: TGTGCCAGCAGTTACTCGGGTGTTCGTTCTAACTATGGCTACACCTTC. The encoded protein is CASSYSGVRSNYGYTF.

The chain combines TRBV24-1 with TRBJ1-2, with 8 positions matching TRBD1. The CDR3 consists of 16 residues. CDR1 is KGHDR, CDR2 SFDVKD, per germline. The J segment lost 5 bases and the V segment lost 3 bases, leaving 10 bases of the junction unmatched. The CDR3 reads CATSDPLDRAGYGYTF. Here the CDR3 DNA reads TGTGCCACCAGTGATCCGTTGGACAGGGCCGGGTATGGCTACACCTTC.

The V gene is TRBV30, the J gene TRBJ2-5; a weak D match, TRBD1 (5 bases). The V gene's germline CDR1 is GTSNPN and CDR2 SVGIG (reference sequence). The CDR3 spans 14 residues. Trimming removed 1 base at V and 6 bases at J, with 15 bases between. CDR3 loop: CAWSAQGIVKTQYF. DNA for the CDR3: TGTGCCTGGAGTGCCCAGGGTATCGTGAAGACCCAGTACTTC.

The rearrangement joins TRBV19 to TRBJ1-4; 9 nucleotides line up with TRBD1. The germline V gene has CDR1 LNHDA and CDR2 SQIVND (reference sequence). This CDR3 comprises 14 residues. V lost 4 bases and J lost 6; bases outside the gene matches: 3. This CDR3 is CASSNRGRDEKLFF. The DNA for the CDR3 is TGTGCCAGTAGTAACAGGGGGCGAGATGAAAAACTGTTTTTT.

This chain connects TRBV6-5 to TRBJ2-2, with TRBD1 matching 8 bases. Unmatched junction bases numbered 6, after V lost 2 bases and J lost 7 bases. The CDR3 is 15 amino acids. The germline gives CDR1 MNHEY, CDR2 SVGAGI. CDR3 DNA: TGTGCCAGCAGTTACATCCAGGGGGCCGGCGGGGAGCTGTTTTTT. Encoded protein: CASSYIQGAGGELFF.

The genes are TRBV10-3 and TRBJ1-5; 7 nucleotides line up with TRBD1. The germline V gene encodes CDR1 ENHRY and CDR2 SYGVKD. Trimming took 2 bases from V and 6 from J; bases not matched to a gene: 7. The CDR3 extends over 15 amino acids. The CDR3 is CAISERIAGGQPQHF. CDR3 in DNA: TGTGCCATCAGTGAGCGTATAGCAGGGGGTCAGCCCCAGCATTTT.

This chain links TRBV9 with TRBJ2-2; D uncertain. Germline-derived CDR1 and CDR2 are SGDLS and YYNGEE. The CDR3 is 13 amino acids. Between the trimmed V and J ends, which lost 0 bases and 3 bases, there was a span of 3 bases. The CDR3 is CASSVDYTGELFF. In nucleotides, the CDR3 is TGTGCCAGCAGCGTAGACTACACCGGGGAGCTGTTTTTT. Together with reference TRBV9 and TRBJ2-2, the CDR3 gives the full variable domain: DSGVTQTPKHLITATGQRVTLRCSPRSGDLSVYWYQQSLDQGLQFLIQYYNGEERAKGNILERFSAQQFPDLHSELNLSSLELGDSALYFCASSVDYTGELFFGEGSRLTVL.

Only one count was recorded for this clone. V and J are TRBV21-1 and TRBJ1-1; the DNA was not compared with TRBD1, the D call given in the table. TRBV21-1 is a pseudogene. The CDR3 is 12 residues long. The CDR3, as DNA: TGTGCCAGCGATCACAGGGGGCACCAAGCTTTCTTT. This translates into CASDHRGHQAFF.

The V gene is TRBV5-1, the J gene TRBJ1-1; unclear D gene. The CDR3 extends over 15 amino acids. V was pared by 0 bases and J by 1 base, with 10 bases between. In germline, CDR1 is SGHRS, CDR2 YFSETQ. In DNA form, the CDR3 reads TGCGCCAGCAGCTTGGCCTTTGGCCCGAACACTGAAGCTTTCTTT. Protein sequence: CASSLAFGPNTEAFF.

The rearrangement links TRBV6-4 to TRBJ2-3; possible D gene TRBD1, 6 bases. Trimming removed 8 bases from V and 0 bases from J, with 12 bases in between. Looked up from germline, CDR1 is MRHNA and CDR2 is SNTAGT. The CDR3 is 14 amino acids. The DNA for the CDR3 is TGTGCCAGCCGTGCAGGGGCAAGCACAGATACGCAGTATTTT. Amino acid sequence: CASRAGASTDTQYF.

This clone showed up just a few times. The CDR3 protein is CASTEDRGISGYTF. CDR3 coding DNA: TGTGCCAGCACAGAGGACCGCGGGATTAGTGGCTACACCTTC. The rearrangement joins TRBV5-6 to TRBJ1-2; D uncertain. The germline V gene encodes CDR1 SGHDT and CDR2 YYEEEE. V was trimmed by 6 bases and J by 7 bases, leaving 19 bases between them. The CDR3 is made up of 14 amino acids.